Given below is one T cell receptor beta chain in context. Its antigen is currently unknown. In the library, individual cDNA molecules carried attached unique molecular identifiers. TCRdb processed the 5' RACE reads anew with MiXCR; each CDR3 protein has one entry. The data hold 77,000 or so distinct CDR3 sequences, with approximately 14% observed a single time. The data are from a study of early T cells in non-severe SARS-CoV-2 infection. Across the study: Sequencing of unsorted whole blood was done on bulk RNA, leaving chains unpaired. Findings and caveats of the study: Private and CD4 specificities were missed by VDJdb matching, skewed to anti-spike CD8.

The CDR3 length is 12 residues. Germline V gene data show CDR1 as SGHVS and CDR2 as FNYEAQ. Trimming stripped 8 bases from V and 6 bases from J, with 12 bases between. The rearrangement links TRBV7-6 to TRBJ2-3; D is undetermined. The sample consisted of whole blood, taken at baseline. The origin of this receptor is an adult who was a healthcare worker with PCR-confirmed SARS-CoV-2 infection or an uninfected control (not recorded which). Written as DNA, the CDR3 is TGTGCCAGCGCCCAGGACCGGGATACGCAGTATTTT. Its protein product is CASAQDRDTQYF.